What follows describes a single T cell receptor beta chain. CDR1 and CDR2 from the germline V gene are GTSNPN and SVGIG (reference sequence). Trimming took 1 base from V and 0 from J, leaving 9 bases between them. CDR3 length: 15 amino acids. This entry belongs to a study of blood T cell repertoires in COVID-19. Study details: Spain, Italy and the United States supplied samples that represented acute and convalescent COVID-19. T cells, B-cell-depleted T cells, or PBMCs supplied cDNA or gDNA.

Original methodology: The authors estimated nucleated cell counts from reference gene primer amplification. Data came from immunoSEQ multiplex PCR; TCRdb stores just in-frame clones and leaves some out. V, J and clone size are taken as reported in that table, and D and trimming were inferred from the DNA itself. This table holds 150,000 to 200,000 clones, around nine tenths found once. The gene calls are TRBV30 and TRBJ1-4; maybe TRBD1 (5 bases). The specimen was peripheral blood. This TCR was recovered from a man in his sixties or seventies with active or convalescent COVID-19. CDR3 in amino acids: CAWSASGTTNEKLFF. The CDR3 bases are TGTGCCTGGAGTGCATCAGGGACAACTAATGAAAAACTGTTTTTT.